These T cell receptor beta chains were read from a single sample in a study of tumor and adjacent non-tumor tissue in lung cancer. TCRdb reprocessed the multiplex PCR reads via MiXCR and lists one record per CDR3 protein. Of roughly 75,000 distinct CDR3 sequences in the sample, over 75% were seen once. Specimen: lung tumor tissue. These receptors were collected from a woman aged 45-59 years with non-small cell lung cancer. Each CDR3 is given with its conserved first and last residue. The D gene is left open where the match is weak.

v_gene: TRBV10-3; j_gene: TRBJ2-3; d_gene: TRBD1; CDR3aa: CAISQGTDTQCF
v_gene: TRBV12-3/TRBV12-4; j_gene: TRBJ2-3; d_gene: -; CDR3aa: CIGSPPGLFTDTQYF
v_gene: TRBV4-1; j_gene: TRBJ2-1; d_gene: -; CDR3aa: CASNQELRSSYNEQFF
v_gene: TRBV4-1; j_gene: TRBJ2-2; d_gene: TRBD1; CDR3aa: CASGQGTGGDTGELFF
v_gene: TRBV28; j_gene: TRBJ2-3; d_gene: -; CDR3aa: CASSLRCISHEGIDTQYF
v_gene: TRBV29-1; j_gene: TRBJ2-5; d_gene: TRBD1; CDR3aa: CRVVTGDRETQYF
v_gene: TRBV4-2; j_gene: TRBJ2-3; d_gene: TRBD2; CDR3aa: CATGQGRGSGADTQYF
v_gene: TRBV12-1; j_gene: TRBJ2-1; d_gene: -; CDR3aa: CASSFVPCWTGGRGEQFF
v_gene: TRBV7-9; j_gene: TRBJ2-2; d_gene: TRBD2; CDR3aa: CASSSSLAGYHGVLFF
v_gene: TRBV4-2; j_gene: TRBJ2-1; d_gene: -; CDR3aa: CTSSQDYGTTLYNEQFF
v_gene: TRBV7-8; j_gene: TRBJ2-7; d_gene: -; CDR3aa: CASSQTRRAEVYQQCF
v_gene: TRBV11-2; j_gene: TRBJ1-6; d_gene: TRBD1; CDR3aa: CANSLDRGNSPIHF
v_gene: TRBV28; j_gene: TRBJ1-5; d_gene: -; CDR3aa: CASSPRGRGSNQPQHF
v_gene: TRBV28; j_gene: TRBJ1-5; d_gene: -; CDR3aa: CASRHSHDNQPQHF
v_gene: TRBV12-3/TRBV12-4; j_gene: TRBJ1-1; d_gene: -; CDR3aa: CASAWLTGIEAFF
v_gene: TRBV11-2; j_gene: TRBJ2-1; d_gene: -; CDR3aa: CASSGGGGTEFWNEQFF
v_gene: TRBV10-3; j_gene: TRBJ1-2; d_gene: TRBD1; CDR3aa: CATHLGQENMVF
v_gene: TRBV6-5; j_gene: TRBJ1-2; d_gene: -; CDR3aa: CASSTRGYGYTF
v_gene: TRBV6-6; j_gene: TRBJ2-7; d_gene: TRBD1; CDR3aa: CISQEGTETYEQYF
v_gene: TRBV29-1; j_gene: TRBJ1-2; d_gene: -; CDR3aa: CNVRTDTGYGYTF
v_gene: TRBV4-1; j_gene: TRBJ1-1; d_gene: -; CDR3aa: CASSQDITTEAFF
v_gene: TRBV7-8; j_gene: TRBJ2-3; d_gene: -; CDR3aa: CAISQTLGASLATQYF
v_gene: TRBV20-1; j_gene: TRBJ1-5; d_gene: -; CDR3aa: CSAREDQIQPQHF
v_gene: TRBV5-1; j_gene: TRBJ2-3; d_gene: -; CDR3aa: CASSLLGPDTQYF
v_gene: TRBV11-2; j_gene: TRBJ1-6; d_gene: TRBD1; CDR3aa: CASNVRDSDNSPLHF
v_gene: TRBV6-1; j_gene: TRBJ2-5; d_gene: -; CDR3aa: CVSRGGNQETQNF
v_gene: TRBV28; j_gene: TRBJ2-2; d_gene: TRBD2; CDR3aa: CAGSINSGRASTRELFF
v_gene: TRBV5-6; j_gene: TRBJ2-5; d_gene: -; CDR3aa: CASSIQVGAQETQYF
v_gene: TRBV29-1; j_gene: TRBJ2-7; d_gene: -; CDR3aa: CNVGEGRDEQYF
v_gene: TRBV5-1; j_gene: TRBJ1-4; d_gene: -; CDR3aa: CASSLDPNEKLFF
v_gene: TRBV11-1; j_gene: TRBJ2-2; d_gene: -; CDR3aa: CASSVTISWSYHTGEPFF
v_gene: TRBV11-2; j_gene: TRBJ1-1; d_gene: -; CDR3aa: CVSSLLMLGTEASF
v_gene: TRBV5-1; j_gene: TRBJ1-4; d_gene: -; CDR3aa: CASSLGGQREKLFF
v_gene: TRBV4-1; j_gene: TRBJ2-7; d_gene: -; CDR3aa: CANSQDRTIGYYEQYF
v_gene: TRBV20-1; j_gene: TRBJ2-1; d_gene: -; CDR3aa: CSARVPGEQFF
v_gene: TRBV12-3/TRBV12-4; j_gene: TRBJ2-7; d_gene: TRBD1; CDR3aa: CVSSLIGQGGSEQYF
v_gene: TRBV28; j_gene: TRBJ1-2; d_gene: -; CDR3aa: CTSSWGTNPIYGYTF
v_gene: TRBV14; j_gene: TRBJ1-4; d_gene: -; CDR3aa: CASSQDRAERKLFF
v_gene: TRBV29-1; j_gene: TRBJ2-7; d_gene: TRBD2; CDR3aa: CSIISGRAIHEGYF
v_gene: TRBV5-6; j_gene: TRBJ1-2; d_gene: -; CDR3aa: CAGSFGMEQGYGYTF
v_gene: TRBV20-1; j_gene: TRBJ2-2; d_gene: TRBD2; CDR3aa: CSASGRIIGELFF